These 15 T cell receptor beta chains came from one sample sequenced in a study of T cells after yellow fever vaccination. TCRdb processed the 5' RACE reads anew with MiXCR; each CDR3 protein has one entry. The top ten clones hold approximately 19% of a sample with around 340,000 distinct CDR3 sequences, roughly 8.7% of them seen once. Sequencing was performed on PBMCs, taken on the day of the first yellow fever vaccination. Receptors were obtained from a man younger than 30 who received the YFV17D yellow fever vaccine.

This clonotype was counted ten times or more. The V call is TRBV28, the J call TRBJ2-1, with unresolved D. The length of the CDR3 is 14 residues. Germline CDR1 and CDR2: MDHEN and SYDVKM. The ends were cut back, 1 base at V and 6 bases at J, with 10 bases in the middle. The CDR3 protein is CASSLYLKRNEQFF. CDR3 nucleotides: TGTGCCAGCAGTTTATACCTAAAACGCAATGAGCAGTTCTTC.

This clonotype turned up a few times. This chain joins TRBV20-1 and TRBJ1-2; no clear D gene. Germline V lookup: CDR1 DFQATT, CDR2 SNEGSKA (reference sequence). CDR3 length: 14 amino acids. V was cut by 1 base and J by 4 bases, with 13 bases left in between. The CDR3 sequence is CSARAPLGIYGYTF. As DNA, the CDR3 is TGCAGTGCTAGAGCGCCCCTAGGCATCTATGGCTACACCTTC.

The chain recombines TRBV2 with TRBJ2-1; D call uncertain. The V end was cut by 10 bases, the J end by 6 bases, with 22 bases between. This CDR3 is 15 amino acids long. Germline V gene lookup returns CDR1 SNHLY and CDR2 FYNNEI. This CDR3 is CATPSTGSKGNEQFF. The CDR3 DNA sequence: TGTGCCACCCCGAGCACTGGATCTAAGGGCAATGAGCAGTTCTTC.

The rearrangement uses TRBV6-5 and TRBJ2-7, with D tentatively TRBD1 (5 bases). The V end lost 2 bases, the J end lost 3 bases, and 14 bases lay between the germline ends. CDR3 length: 15 residues. The germline CDR1 and CDR2 sequences are MNHEY and SVGAGI. CDR3 amino acids: CASSYRMAGRYEQYV. The CDR3 DNA reads as TGTGCCAGCAGTTACAGGATGGCAGGGCGCTACGAGCAGTACGTC.

The chain carries TRBV19 and TRBJ1-5; 9 bases are shared with TRBD1. Germline CDR1 LNHDA, CDR2 SQIVND (reference sequence). V lost 5 bases and J lost 14; bases outside the gene matches: 13. The CDR3 loop spans 14 amino acids. The CDR3 region is CASSGVPGQGKKHF. CDR3 sequence (DNA): TGTGCCAGTAGTGGGGTCCCGGGACAGGGTAAGAAGCATTTT.

This clonotype was counted ten times or more. The chain links TRBV12-3 or TRBV12-4 to TRBJ2-5, with a tentative D call TRBD1 (6 bases). The CDR3 runs to 14 residues. With 9 bases removed from V and 0 bases from J, the gap between germline ends came to 14 bases. The CDR3 here is CARGGWGNQETQYF. Here the CDR3 DNA reads TGTGCCAGAGGGGGTTGGGGCAACCAAGAGACCCAGTACTTC.

Of note for this clonotype: At one end the junction does not follow the germline gene, possibly because of a read error. The chain joins TRBV18 to TRBJ2-5; 9 positions match TRBD2. Germline V gene data show CDR1 as KGHSH and CDR2 as LQKENI. This CDR3 has 16 residues. CDR3 DNA: TGTGCCAGCTCAGCACCTGGAGCGGGGGGTAAAGAGACCCAGTACTTC. This sequence encodes CASSAPGAGGKETQYF.

This clonotype was counted many times. The chain uses TRBV7-2 and TRBJ2-4; no clear D gene. The CDR3 runs to 14 residues. Trimming left V 0 bases short and J 5 bases short, with 8 bases between. Germline CDR1 reads SGHTA; CDR2 reads FQGNSA. In DNA form, the CDR3 reads TGTGCCAGCAGCTTAGCTGGTTCAGAAAACATTCAGTACTTC. Translation: CASSLAGSENIQYF.

J is TRBJ1-1 and V is TRBV19; D not certain. The CDR3 spans 15 residues. The V end was cut by 6 bases, the J end by 1 base, with 15 bases between. CDR1 is LNHDA, CDR2 SQIVND, per germline (reference sequence). CDR3 sequence: CASSPMEGKNTEAFF. In nucleotides, the CDR3 is TGTGCCAGTAGCCCCATGGAGGGTAAGAACACTGAAGCTTTCTTT.

The sample holds many counts of this clonotype. The chain couples TRBV12-3 or TRBV12-4 to TRBJ2-1, with TRBD1 identical over 7 bases. With V trimmed by 10 bases and J by 4 bases, 10 bases remained unmatched. CDR3 length equals 14 residues. CDR3 amino acids: CATLTGTAYNEQFF. The CDR3 DNA reads TGTGCCACCCTAACCGGGACAGCGTACAATGAGCAGTTCTTC.

This clonotype has at least ten counts. This CDR3 reads CASSPGLAGANEQFF. The CDR3 DNA is TGTGCCAGCAGCCCGGGACTAGCGGGGGCCAATGAGCAGTTCTTC. The chain couples TRBV7-2 to TRBJ2-1; 14 positions agree with TRBD2. Germline V gene sequence: CDR1 SGHTA, CDR2 FQGNSA. Germline trimming cut 5 bases from V and 6 bases from J; bases unmatched to any gene: 3. This CDR3 has 15 amino acids.

Ten or more counts support this clonotype. The chain joins TRBV11-2 to TRBJ2-1, with 11 bases lining up with TRBD2. Germline V lookup: CDR1 SGHAT, CDR2 FQNNGV. This CDR3 spans 18 amino acids. Trimming cost V 2 bases and J 1 base; bases outside gene matches: 7. This CDR3 reads CASSLIPSGGISYNEQFF. In nucleotides, the CDR3 is TGTGCCAGCAGCTTAATCCCTAGCGGGGGGATATCCTACAATGAGCAGTTCTTC.

For this clonotype: A much more abundant neighbour one base away suggests this may be a read error. This rearrangement joins TRBV25-1 to TRBJ1-1, with D perhaps matching TRBD1 (5 bases). This CDR3 region has 14 residues. Germline CDR1 and CDR2: MGHDK and SYGVNS. The CDR3, as DNA: TGTGCCAGCAGCGAAGGGGTGTCCGTCACTGAAGATTTCTTT. Amino acid sequence: CASSEGVSVTEDFF.

The chain is built from TRBV4-1 and TRBJ1-1, with unresolved D. Trimming took off 0 bases at V and 1 base at J, with 6 bases between the two ends. Germline V gives CDR1 MGHRA, CDR2 YSYEKL. This CDR3 region has 14 residues. The CDR3 nucleotides read TGCGCCAGCAGCCAAGAAGGAAGGAACACTGAAGCTTTCTTT. Translation: CASSQEGRNTEAFF.

This clonotype has only a few counts. The chain recombines TRBV10-3 with TRBJ1-5; 8 nucleotides agree with TRBD1. Per the germline V gene, CDR1 is ENHRY and CDR2 is SYGVKD. V was clipped by 10 bases and J by 5 bases; unmatched bases: 13. The CDR3 extends over 15 amino acids. In DNA form, the CDR3 reads TGTGCCACCCTTTCCGGGACAGGTGTACATCAGCCCCAGCATTTT. This translates into CATLSGTGVHQPQHF.